This TCR beta chain was observed in a study of Graves' ophthalmopathy and Graves' hyperthyroidism (dated by TCRdb to between 2017 and 2018). For context, the study as a whole: Peripheral blood was collected at initial diagnosis, prior to any treatment. To explore V-J signatures that distinguish ophthalmopathy from hyperthyroidism, a discovery set of roughly 98 patients was enrolled, made up of more than 40 with ophthalmopathy and some 60 with stable hyperthyroidism. In roughly 6 hyperthyroidism patients, T-cell repertoires of thyroid tissue and blood were compared. An independent validation cohort comprised roughly 20 hyperthyroidism patients and over 15 patients who later progressed from hyperthyroidism to ophthalmopathy. Once sampling was done, hyperthyroidism patients were given methimazole at a starting dose of 30 mg daily, while ophthalmopathy patients were given high-dose intravenous methylprednisolone. In total, 135 blood samples were TCR-sequenced: approximately 40 ophthalmopathy, under 85 hyperthyroidism and roughly 17 hyperthyroidism-to-ophthalmopathy patients. The study used signatures of the TCR beta repertoire to tell Graves' ophthalmopathy apart from Graves' hyperthyroidism and to predict which patients would progress to ophthalmopathy.

Patients with ophthalmopathy had moderately to severely active disease, with a Clinical Activity Score of 3 or more, a NOSPECS grade of 4 or more, and a disease duration of less than 3 months. Patients with other autoimmune diseases, uncontrolled infections, pregnancy or lactation were excluded. Clinical symptoms, serum thyroxine, TRAb, thyroid ultrasound and orbital computed tomography were used for diagnosis. Using Ficoll-Paque density gradient centrifugation, PBMCs were isolated from 10 ml of fresh peripheral blood. Total RNA was extracted using Trizol reagent, and RNA quality was checked on an Agilent 2100 Bioanalyzer. TCR beta CDR3 regions were amplified from RNA transcripts for repertoire sequencing. The first round of RT-PCR was done with HTBI primers and the Qiagen OneStep RT-PCR kit, and was followed by a second round of multiplex PCR, then size selection and purification. Libraries were sequenced paired-end with 100 bp reads on an Illumina HiSeq2000. Per the original workflow: SOAPnuke was used to process the reads, throwing out any read that had adapters, had uncalled bases, had a mean Phred below 15, or lacked an exact constant-primer or identifier match. High-quality paired reads were merged with COPE v1.2.5. Unique nucleotide sequences were defined as clonotypes and aligned to IMGT TRB V, D and J references using MiTCR v1.1. Analysis was restricted to V-J combinations with a frequency above 0.0001, which covered just over 98% of repertoires. For each V-J combination, a TCR clonal expansion and chaos score was defined as F50 clonal expansion divided by the chaos observed in the TCRdist matrix. Welch's t-statistics and random forest were used to reduce features to about 14 V-J combinations, which were fed into a naive Bayes classifier. Thyroid-blood repertoire similarity was quantified with the Morisita-Horn index. Starting from the raw public reads, TCRdb applied fastp trimming at Q25, assembled clones with MiXCR and retained in-frame beta chains. Records with the same CDR3 protein are collapsed into one entry carrying the most frequent genes and DNA. The V and J calls here are based on TCRdb, not the publication. The sample contains about 740,000 distinct CDR3 sequences, 35% to 50% of them found a single time. 44% of the sample is held by the ten biggest clonotypes.

Points on this clonotype: What this receptor recognizes is not known. The sample holds no much larger clone one base away, and base qualities are not on file.

The full study reports these points: Ophthalmopathy was separated from stable hyperthyroidism by the 13-signature model with about 85% sensitivity and about 81% specificity in cross-validation and with 80%/75% in the test set. In validation, the model predicted ophthalmopathy progression with about 64% sensitivity and about 73% specificity; some twelve predicted patients were CT-confirmed with GO in a median of approximately six months. No statistical method was used to predetermine the sample size, and group allocation was not hidden from the investigators. Most expanded thyroid clonotypes with frequency above 0.001 were also detected in blood, suggesting blood repertoires may reflect the thyroid immune response.

Taken from the germline V gene, the CDR1 and CDR2 loops are SNHLY and FYNNEI. The CDR3 covers 13 residues, taking in both the cysteine and the phenylalanine. The CDR3 DNA has 39 bases and is translated from base 1. The V and J ends are trimmed by 8 bases and 9 bases, leaving 14 bases between them. The sequencing input was peripheral blood. The receptor's source is an adult man with Graves' ophthalmopathy. The V and J genes are TRBV2 and TRBJ2-6, and perhaps TRBD1 as D gene, on 6 matching bases. The nucleotide sequence reads as follows: TGTGCCAGCTGGGAACAGGGTGGCAACGTCCTGACTTTC. This gives the protein CASWEQGGNVLTF.